This T cell receptor (beta chain) came from a study of patients and donors after allogeneic stem cell transplantation (dated by TCRdb to 2020 to 2022). Library preparation was by RT-PCR. Sequencing was carried out with a NextSeq 550. TCRdb's own reprocessing of the public reads used fastp at Q25 and MiXCR and kept productive beta chains. Rows merge per CDR3 protein into single entries with the most common DNA and genes. The sample table contains approximately 24,000 distinct CDR3 sequences; only one count was recorded for roughly 43% of them. The ten largest clones represent 65% to 80% of the sample. CDR3 length: 15 amino acids, cysteine to phenylalanine. The retained sequence is limited to the CDR3, 45 bases, with the frame set at the first base. V is cut by 3 bases and J by 2 bases, and the space between the germline ends is 13 bases. CDR1 SGHAT and CDR2 FQNNGV were looked up in the germline V gene.

Remarks on this clonotype: What antigen it recognizes has not been identified. Base qualities are missing; no much larger clone stands one base away.

The chain is encoded by TRBV11-2 joined to TRBJ2-5; the D segment could be TRBD1, given 6 matching bases. This clonotype originated in a human donor who was either an allogeneic HSCT recipient or a stem cell or donor lymphocyte infusion donor (not recorded which). It is not recorded whose cells these are; they may come from a transplant donor. The material sequenced was blood, either unsorted or a sorted T cell fraction (not recorded which). In nucleotides, the sequence is TGTGCCAGCAGCTTGTTCAGGGGCGGTCAAGAGACCCAGTACTTC. It translates to CASSLFRGGQETQYF.